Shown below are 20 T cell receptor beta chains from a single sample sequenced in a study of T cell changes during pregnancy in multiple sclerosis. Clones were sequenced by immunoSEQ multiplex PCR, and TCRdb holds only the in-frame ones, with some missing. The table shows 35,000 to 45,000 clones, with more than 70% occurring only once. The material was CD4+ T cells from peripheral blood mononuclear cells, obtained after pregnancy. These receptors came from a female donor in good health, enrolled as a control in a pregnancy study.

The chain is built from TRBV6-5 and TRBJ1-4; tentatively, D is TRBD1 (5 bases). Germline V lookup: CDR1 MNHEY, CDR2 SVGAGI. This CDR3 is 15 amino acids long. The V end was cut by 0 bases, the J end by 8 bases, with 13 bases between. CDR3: CASSYSRGGDEKLFF. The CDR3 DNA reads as TGTGCCAGCAGTTACTCCCGGGGAGGGGACGAAAAACTGTTTTTT.

CDR3 region: CASSPRGPLDNQPQHF. CDR3 in DNA: TGTGCCAGCTCACCAAGGGGGCCTCTGGACAATCAGCCCCAGCATTTT. The rearrangement links TRBV18 to TRBJ1-5; 7 nucleotides line up with TRBD1. Trimming cost V 2 bases and J 3 bases; bases outside gene matches: 7. This CDR3 is built from 16 residues. Per germline, CDR1 KGHSH and CDR2 LQKENI.

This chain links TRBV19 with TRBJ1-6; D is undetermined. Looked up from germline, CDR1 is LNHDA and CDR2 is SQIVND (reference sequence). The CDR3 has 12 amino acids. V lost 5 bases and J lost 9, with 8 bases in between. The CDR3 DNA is TGTGCCAGTAGTGTGGCGGTTTCACCCCTCCACTTT. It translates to CASSVAVSPLHF.

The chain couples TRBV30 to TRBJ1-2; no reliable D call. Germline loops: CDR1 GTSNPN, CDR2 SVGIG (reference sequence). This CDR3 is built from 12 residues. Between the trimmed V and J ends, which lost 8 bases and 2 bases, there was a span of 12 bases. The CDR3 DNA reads TGTGCCCGATCGAGGGAAAACTATGGCTACACCTTC. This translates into CARSRENYGYTF. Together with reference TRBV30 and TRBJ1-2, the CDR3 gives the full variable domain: SQTIHQWPATLVQPVGSPLSLECTVEGTSNPNLYWYRQAAGRGLQLLFYSVGIGQISSEVPQNLSASRPQDRQFILSSKKLLLSDSGFYLCARSRENYGYTFGSGTRLTVV.

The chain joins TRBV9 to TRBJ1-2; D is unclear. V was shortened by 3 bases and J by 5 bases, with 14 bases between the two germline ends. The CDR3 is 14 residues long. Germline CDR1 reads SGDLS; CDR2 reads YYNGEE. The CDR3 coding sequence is TGTGCCAGCAGCGCTACTATACTCCGTTATGGCTACACCTTC. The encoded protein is CASSATILRYGYTF.

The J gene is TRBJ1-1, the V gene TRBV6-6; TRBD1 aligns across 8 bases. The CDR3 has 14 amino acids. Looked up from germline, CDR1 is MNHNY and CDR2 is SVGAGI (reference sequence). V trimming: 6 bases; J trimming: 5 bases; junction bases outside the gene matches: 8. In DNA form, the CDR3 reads TGTGCCAGCAGATCCTCAGGGGGCGCGACTGAAGCTTTCTTT. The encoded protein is CASRSSGGATEAFF.

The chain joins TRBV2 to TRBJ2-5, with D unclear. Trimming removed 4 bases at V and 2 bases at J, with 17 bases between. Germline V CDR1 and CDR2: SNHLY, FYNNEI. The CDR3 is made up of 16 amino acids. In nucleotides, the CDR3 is TGTGCCAGCAGTGCTGAGGAAGGTCCCGGGCAAGAGACCCAGTACTTC. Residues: CASSAEEGPGQETQYF.

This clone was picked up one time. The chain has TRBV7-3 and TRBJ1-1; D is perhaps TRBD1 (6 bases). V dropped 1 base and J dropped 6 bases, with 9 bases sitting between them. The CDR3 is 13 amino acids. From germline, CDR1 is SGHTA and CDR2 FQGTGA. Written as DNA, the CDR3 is TGTGCCAGCAGCTTAATAGGGGGGGCTGAAGCTTTCTTT. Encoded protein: CASSLIGGAEAFF. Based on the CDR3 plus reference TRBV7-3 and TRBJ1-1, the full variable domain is GAGVSQTPSNKVTEKGKYVELRCDPISGHTALYWYRQSLGQGPEFLIYFQGTGAADDSGLPNDRFFAVRPEGSVSTLKIQRTERGDSAVYLCASSLIGGAEAFFGQGTRLTVV.

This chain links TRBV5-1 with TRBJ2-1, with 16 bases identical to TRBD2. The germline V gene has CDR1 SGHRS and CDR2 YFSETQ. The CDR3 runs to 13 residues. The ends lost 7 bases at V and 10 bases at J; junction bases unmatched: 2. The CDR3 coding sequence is TGCGCCAGCCAGGGACTAGCGGGAGGGGAGCAGTTCTTC. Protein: CASQGLAGGEQFF.

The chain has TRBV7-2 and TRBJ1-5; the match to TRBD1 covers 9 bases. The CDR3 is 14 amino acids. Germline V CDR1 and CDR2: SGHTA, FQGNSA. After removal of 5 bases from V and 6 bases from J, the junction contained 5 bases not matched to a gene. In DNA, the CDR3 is TGTGCCAGCAGCCGGGACAGGGAACGTCAGCCCCAGCATTTT. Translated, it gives CASSRDRERQPQHF.

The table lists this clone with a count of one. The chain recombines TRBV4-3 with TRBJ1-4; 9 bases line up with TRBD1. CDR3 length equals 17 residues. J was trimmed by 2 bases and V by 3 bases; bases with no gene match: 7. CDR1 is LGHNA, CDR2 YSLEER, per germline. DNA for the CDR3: TGCGCCAGCAGCCATGGACAGGGGTCGGATACTAATGAAAAACTGTTTTTT. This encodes CASSHGQGSDTNEKLFF.

The DNA of the CDR3 is TGTGCCAGCAGTGGAGGACAGGGGGGGTATGGCTACACCTTC. The encoded protein is CASSGGQGGYGYTF. The chain combines TRBV2 with TRBJ1-2; 10 bases fit TRBD1. J gave up 5 bases and V 4 bases, and 4 bases lay outside the gene matches. Per germline, CDR1 SNHLY and CDR2 FYNNEI. The CDR3 is 14 residues long. Combining the CDR3 with reference TRBV2 and TRBJ1-2 gives the whole variable domain EPEVTQTPSHQVTQMGQEVILRCVPISNHLYFYWYRQILGQKVEFLVSFYNNEISEKSEIFDDQFSVERPDGSNFTLKIRSTKLEDSAMYFCASSGGQGGYGYTFGSGTRLTVV.

The chain's CDR3 is CASSVLQGEAGELFF. CDR3 in DNA: TGCGCCAGCAGTGTTCTACAGGGAGAGGCCGGGGAGCTGTTTTTT. The V call is TRBV10-1, the J call TRBJ2-2; D is perhaps TRBD1 (6 bases). This CDR3 spans 15 amino acids. Trimming took 4 bases from V and 6 from J, leaving 15 bases between them. Germline values: CDR1 WNHNN, CDR2 SYGVQD (reference sequence).

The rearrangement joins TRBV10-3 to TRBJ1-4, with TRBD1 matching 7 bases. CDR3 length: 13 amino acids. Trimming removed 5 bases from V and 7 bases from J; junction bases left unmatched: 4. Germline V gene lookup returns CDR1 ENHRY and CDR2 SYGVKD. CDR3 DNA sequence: TGTGCCATCAGTCCGGGACAGCTTGAAAAACTGTTTTTT. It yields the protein CAISPGQLEKLFF.

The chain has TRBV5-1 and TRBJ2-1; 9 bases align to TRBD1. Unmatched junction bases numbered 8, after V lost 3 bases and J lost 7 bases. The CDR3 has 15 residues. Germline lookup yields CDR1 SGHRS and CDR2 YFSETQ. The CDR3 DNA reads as TGCGCCAGCAGCTCCACCGGGACAGGGCGGAATGAGCAGTTCTTC. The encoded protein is CASSSTGTGRNEQFF.

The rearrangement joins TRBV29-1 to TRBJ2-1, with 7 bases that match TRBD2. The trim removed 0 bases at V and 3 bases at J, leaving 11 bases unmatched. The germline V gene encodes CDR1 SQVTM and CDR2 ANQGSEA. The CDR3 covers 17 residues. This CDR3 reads CSVEELGPAGSYNEQFF. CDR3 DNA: TGCAGCGTTGAAGAACTCGGTCCAGCGGGGAGCTACAATGAGCAGTTCTTC.

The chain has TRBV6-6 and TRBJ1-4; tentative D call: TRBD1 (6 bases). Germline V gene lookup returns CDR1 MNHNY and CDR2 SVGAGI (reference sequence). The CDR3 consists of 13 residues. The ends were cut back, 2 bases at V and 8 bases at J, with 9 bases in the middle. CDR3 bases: TGTGCCAGCAGTTACAGGGGGGGCGAAAAACTGTTTTTT. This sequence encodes CASSYRGGEKLFF.

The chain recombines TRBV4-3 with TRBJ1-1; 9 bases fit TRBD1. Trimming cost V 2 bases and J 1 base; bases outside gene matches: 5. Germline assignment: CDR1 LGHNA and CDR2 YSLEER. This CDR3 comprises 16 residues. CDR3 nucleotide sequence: TGCGCCAGCAGCCAACAGGACAGGGGATCGAACACTGAAGCTTTCTTT. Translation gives CASSQQDRGSNTEAFF.

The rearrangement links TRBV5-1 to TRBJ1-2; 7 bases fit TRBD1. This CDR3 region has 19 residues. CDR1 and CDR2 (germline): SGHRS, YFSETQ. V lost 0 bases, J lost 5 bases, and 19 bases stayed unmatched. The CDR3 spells CASSLAPQQGMNSPYGYTF. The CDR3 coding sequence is TGCGCCAGCAGCTTGGCCCCCCAACAGGGGATGAATTCCCCGTATGGCTACACCTTC.

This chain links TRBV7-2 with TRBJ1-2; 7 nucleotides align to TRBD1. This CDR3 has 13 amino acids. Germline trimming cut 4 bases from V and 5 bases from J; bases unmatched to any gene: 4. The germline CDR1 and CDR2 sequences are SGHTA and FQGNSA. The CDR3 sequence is CASSSGQMYGYTF. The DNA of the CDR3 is TGTGCCAGCAGCTCGGGACAGATGTATGGCTACACCTTC.